This T cell receptor (beta chain) emerged from a study of T-cell reconstitution after alpha-beta-depleted transplantation in children. General study results and limits: Several hundred rapidly expanded clones from non-depleted graft cells reportedly supplied alpha-beta T cells about two months post-transplant.

On this clonotype: The target antigen is unknown.

Preparation of the TCRbeta library was carried out with unique molecular identifiers. TCRdb passed the PCR reads through MiXCR, listing each CDR3 protein once. Among 400,000 to 450,000 distinct CDR3 sequences, roughly 44% were seen once, and the ten largest hold under 30%. The sequence was obtained from a girl aged 2-10 years with aplastic anemia, due to receive a stem cell transplant. Here the sequenced sample was PBMCs, taken before TCRalphabeta/CD19-depleted stem cell transplant.

The CDR3 nucleotides are TGTGCCAGCACCTACTATAGCAATCAGCCCCAGCATTTT. This translates into CASTYYSNQPQHF. The V gene is TRBV2, the J gene TRBJ1-5; no clear D gene. Trimming took off 7 bases at V and 0 bases at J, with 7 bases between the two ends. Germline CDR1 and CDR2: SNHLY and FYNNEI. CDR3 length: 13 amino acids.